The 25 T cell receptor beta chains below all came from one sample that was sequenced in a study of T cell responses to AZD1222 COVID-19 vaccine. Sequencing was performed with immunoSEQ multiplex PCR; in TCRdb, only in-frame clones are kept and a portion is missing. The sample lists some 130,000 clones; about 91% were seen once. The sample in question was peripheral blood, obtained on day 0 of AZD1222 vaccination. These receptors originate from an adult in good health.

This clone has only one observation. In nucleotides, the CDR3 is TGTGCCAGCAGCTTTGACACAGGGGAACCCTACGATGGCTACACCTTC. Translated: CASSFDTGEPYDGYTF. The gene calls are TRBV5-4 and TRBJ1-2, with 7 bases fitting TRBD1. Germline-derived CDR1 and CDR2 are SGHNT and YYREEE (reference sequence). This CDR3 contains 16 residues. Trimming cost V 2 bases and J 6 bases; bases outside gene matches: 13.

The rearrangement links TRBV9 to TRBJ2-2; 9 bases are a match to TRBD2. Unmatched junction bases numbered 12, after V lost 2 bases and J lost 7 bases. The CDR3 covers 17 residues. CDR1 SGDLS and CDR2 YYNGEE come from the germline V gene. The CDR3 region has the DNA TGTGCCAGCAGCGTGAGCCTGGGACTAGCTTCGGGCGGGGAGCTGTTTTTT. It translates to CASSVSLGLASGGELFF.

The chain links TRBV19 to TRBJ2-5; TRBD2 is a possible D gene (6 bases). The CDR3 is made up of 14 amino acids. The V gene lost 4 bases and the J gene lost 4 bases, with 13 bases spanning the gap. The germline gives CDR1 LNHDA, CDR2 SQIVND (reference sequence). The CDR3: CASSTPSGLETQYF. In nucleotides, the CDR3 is TGTGCCAGTAGTACCCCGAGCGGGCTAGAGACCCAGTACTTC.

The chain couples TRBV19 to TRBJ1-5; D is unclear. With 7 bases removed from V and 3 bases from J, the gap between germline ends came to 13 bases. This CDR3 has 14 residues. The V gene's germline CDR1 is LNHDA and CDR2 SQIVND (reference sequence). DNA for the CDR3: TGTGCCAGTACAACCAGGCCGGTCAATCAGCCCCAGCATTTT. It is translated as CASTTRPVNQPQHF.

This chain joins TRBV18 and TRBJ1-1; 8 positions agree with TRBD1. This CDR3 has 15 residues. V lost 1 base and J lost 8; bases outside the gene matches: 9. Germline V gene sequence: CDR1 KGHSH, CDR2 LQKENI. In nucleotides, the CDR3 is TGTGCCAGCTCACCACTTGGTACAGGGGGGGCGGAAGCTTTCTTT. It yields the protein CASSPLGTGGAEAFF.

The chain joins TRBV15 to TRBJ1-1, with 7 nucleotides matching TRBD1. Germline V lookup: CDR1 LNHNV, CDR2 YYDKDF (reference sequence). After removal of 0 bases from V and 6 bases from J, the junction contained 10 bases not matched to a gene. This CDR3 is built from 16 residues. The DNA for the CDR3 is TGTGCCACCAGCAGAGAGGCGCCAGCGACAGGGTCTGAAGCTTTCTTT. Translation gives CATSREAPATGSEAFF.

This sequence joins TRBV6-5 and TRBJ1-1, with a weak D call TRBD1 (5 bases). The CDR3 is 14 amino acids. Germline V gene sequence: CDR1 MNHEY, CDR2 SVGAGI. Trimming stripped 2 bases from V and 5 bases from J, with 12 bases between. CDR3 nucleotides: TGTGCCAGCAGTTACAGGCAGGGTGGAACTGAAGCTTTCTTT. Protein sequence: CASSYRQGGTEAFF.

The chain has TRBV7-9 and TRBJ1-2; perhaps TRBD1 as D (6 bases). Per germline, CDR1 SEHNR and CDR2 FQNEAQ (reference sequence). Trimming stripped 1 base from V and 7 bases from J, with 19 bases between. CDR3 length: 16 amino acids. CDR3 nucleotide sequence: TGTGCCAGCAGCTTAGGCGGCGTTCCCAGGGGCGGTGGCTACACCTTC. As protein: CASSLGGVPRGGGYTF.

The CDR3 DNA sequence: TGCGCCAGCAGCCAATACAGGGATCCCCCCTACAATGAGCAGTTCTTC. Translating it yields CASSQYRDPPYNEQFF. The chain couples TRBV4-1 to TRBJ2-1, with D tentatively TRBD1 (6 bases). Germline V gene lookup returns CDR1 MGHRA and CDR2 YSYEKL. The CDR3 contains 16 residues. V shed 2 bases and J shed 2 bases, with 13 bases lying between them.

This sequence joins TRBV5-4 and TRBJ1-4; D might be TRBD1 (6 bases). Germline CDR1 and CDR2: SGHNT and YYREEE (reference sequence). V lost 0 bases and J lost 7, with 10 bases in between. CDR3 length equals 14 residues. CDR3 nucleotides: TGTGCCAGCAGCTTGGGGACAGCGGGTGAAAAACTGTTTTTT. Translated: CASSLGTAGEKLFF.

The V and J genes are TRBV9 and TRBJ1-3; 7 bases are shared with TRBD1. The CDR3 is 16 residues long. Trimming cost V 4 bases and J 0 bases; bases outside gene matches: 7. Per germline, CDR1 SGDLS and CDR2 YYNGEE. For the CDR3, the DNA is TGTGCCAGCAGCTCGATCCGGGACAGCTCTGGAAACACCATATATTTT. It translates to CASSSIRDSSGNTIYF.

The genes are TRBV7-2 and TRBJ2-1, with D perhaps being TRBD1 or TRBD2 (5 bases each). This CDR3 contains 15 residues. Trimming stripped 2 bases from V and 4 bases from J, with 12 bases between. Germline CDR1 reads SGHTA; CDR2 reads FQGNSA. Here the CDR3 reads CASSLLVGVYNEQFF. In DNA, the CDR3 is TGTGCCAGCAGCTTACTGGTGGGGGTATACAATGAGCAGTTCTTC.

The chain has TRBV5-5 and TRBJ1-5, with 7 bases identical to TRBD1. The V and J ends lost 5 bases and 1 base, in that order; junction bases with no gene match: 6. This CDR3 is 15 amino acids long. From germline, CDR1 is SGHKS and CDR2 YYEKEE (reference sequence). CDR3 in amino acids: CASSSTGVSNQPQHF. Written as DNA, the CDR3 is TGTGCCAGCAGTTCAACAGGGGTCAGCAATCAGCCCCAGCATTTT.

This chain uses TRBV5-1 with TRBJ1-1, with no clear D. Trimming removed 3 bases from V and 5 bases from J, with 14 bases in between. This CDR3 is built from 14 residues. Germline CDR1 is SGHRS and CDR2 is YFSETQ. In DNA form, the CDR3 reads TGCGCCAGCAGCTCGTTATTGGGGTTGACTGAAGCTTTCTTT. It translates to CASSSLLGLTEAFF.

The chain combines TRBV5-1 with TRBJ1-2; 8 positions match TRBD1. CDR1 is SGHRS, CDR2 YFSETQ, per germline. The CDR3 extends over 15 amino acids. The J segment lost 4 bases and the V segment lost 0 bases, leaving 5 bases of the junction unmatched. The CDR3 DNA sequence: TGCGCCAGCAGCTTGGCAACAGGGGGTCTCTATGGCTACACCTTC. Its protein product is CASSLATGGLYGYTF.

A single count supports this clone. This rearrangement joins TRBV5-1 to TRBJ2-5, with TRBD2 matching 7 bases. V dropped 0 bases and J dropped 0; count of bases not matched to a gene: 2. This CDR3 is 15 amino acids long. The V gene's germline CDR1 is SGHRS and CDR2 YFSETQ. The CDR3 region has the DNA TGCGCCAGCAGCTTGGTGCGGGGGTACCAAGAGACCCAGTACTTC. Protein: CASSLVRGYQETQYF.

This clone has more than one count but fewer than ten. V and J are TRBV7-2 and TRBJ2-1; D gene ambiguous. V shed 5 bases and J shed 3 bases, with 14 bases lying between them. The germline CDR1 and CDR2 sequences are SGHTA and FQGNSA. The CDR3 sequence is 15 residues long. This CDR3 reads CASSLVMTYYNEQFF. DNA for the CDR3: TGTGCCAGCAGCCTAGTAATGACCTACTACAATGAGCAGTTCTTC.

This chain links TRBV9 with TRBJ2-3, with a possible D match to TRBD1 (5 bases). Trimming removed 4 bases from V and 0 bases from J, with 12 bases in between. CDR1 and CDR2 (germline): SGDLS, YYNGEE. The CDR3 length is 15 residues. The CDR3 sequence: CASSIGRGSTDTQYF. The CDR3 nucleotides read TGTGCCAGCAGCATCGGTAGGGGAAGCACAGATACGCAGTATTTT.

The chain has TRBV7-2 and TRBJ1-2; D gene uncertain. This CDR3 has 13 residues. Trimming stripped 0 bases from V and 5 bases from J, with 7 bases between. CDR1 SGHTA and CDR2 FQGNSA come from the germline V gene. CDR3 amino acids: CASSLAVSYGYTF. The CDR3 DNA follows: TGTGCCAGCAGCTTAGCAGTCTCATATGGCTACACCTTC.

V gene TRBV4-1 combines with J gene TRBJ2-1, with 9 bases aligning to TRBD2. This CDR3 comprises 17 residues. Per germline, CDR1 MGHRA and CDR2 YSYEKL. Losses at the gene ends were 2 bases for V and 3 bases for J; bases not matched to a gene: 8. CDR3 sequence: CASSQPSGTPNYNEQFF. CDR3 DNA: TGCGCCAGCAGCCAACCTAGCGGGACCCCAAACTACAATGAGCAGTTCTTC.

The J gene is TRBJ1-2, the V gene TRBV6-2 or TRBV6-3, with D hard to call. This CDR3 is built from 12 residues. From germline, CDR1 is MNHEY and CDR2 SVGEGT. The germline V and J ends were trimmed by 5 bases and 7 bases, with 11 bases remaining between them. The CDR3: CASSPRNRGYTF. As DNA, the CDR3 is TGTGCCAGCAGTCCCCGAAACCGTGGCTACACCTTC.

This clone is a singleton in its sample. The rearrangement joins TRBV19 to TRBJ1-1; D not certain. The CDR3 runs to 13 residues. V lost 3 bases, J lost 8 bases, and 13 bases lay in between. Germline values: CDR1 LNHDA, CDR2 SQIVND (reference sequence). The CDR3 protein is CASSIGLGREAFF. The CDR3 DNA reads TGTGCCAGTAGTATTGGTCTTGGCAGGGAAGCTTTCTTT. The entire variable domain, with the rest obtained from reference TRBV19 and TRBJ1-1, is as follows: DGGITQSPKYLFRKEGQNVTLSCEQNLNHDAMYWYRQDPGQGLRLIYYSQIVNDFQKGDIAEGYSVSREKKESFPLTVTSAQKNPTAFYLCASSIGLGREAFFGQGTRLTVV.

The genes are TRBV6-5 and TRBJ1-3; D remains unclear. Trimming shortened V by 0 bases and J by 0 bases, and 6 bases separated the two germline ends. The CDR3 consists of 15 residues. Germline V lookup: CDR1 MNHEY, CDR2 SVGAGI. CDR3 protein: CASSYSHTSGNTIYF. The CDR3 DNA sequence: TGTGCCAGCAGTTACTCACACACCTCTGGAAACACCATATATTTT.

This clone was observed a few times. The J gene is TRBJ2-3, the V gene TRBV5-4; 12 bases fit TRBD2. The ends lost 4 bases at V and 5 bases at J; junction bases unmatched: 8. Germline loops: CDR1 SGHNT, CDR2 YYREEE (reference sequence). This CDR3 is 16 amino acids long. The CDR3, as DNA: TGTGCCAGCAGCCCGGGACTAGCGGGTCGCCAAGATACGCAGTATTTT. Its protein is CASSPGLAGRQDTQYF.

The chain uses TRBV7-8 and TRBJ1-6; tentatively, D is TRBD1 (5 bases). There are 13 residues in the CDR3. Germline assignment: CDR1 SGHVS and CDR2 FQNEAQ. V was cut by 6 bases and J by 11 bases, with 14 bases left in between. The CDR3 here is CASRPSGGAPLHF. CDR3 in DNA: TGTGCCAGCAGGCCAAGTGGGGGTGCACCCCTCCACTTT.